These T cell receptor beta chains were read from a single sample in a study of cytomegalovirus exposure and HLA in healthy donors. Sequencing used immunoSEQ multiplex PCR; TCRdb keeps in-frame clones, though not all of them. The sample has about 110,000 clones; 90% to 96% are singletons. Sequences were obtained from PBMCs. Receptor source: a woman aged 18-29 years in good health and CMV-seronegative. Each CDR3 is given with its conserved first and last residue. The D gene is left open where the match is weak. The size of a clone is reported for some rows only, either as once, few or many, or as a class for expanded clones.

j_call: TRBJ2-7
v_call: TRBV5-1
d_call: .
clone_size: .
cdr3_nt: TGCGCCAGCAGCTACGGGTCCCCCTACGAGCAGTACTTC
cdr3_aa: CASSYGSPYEQYF

j_call: TRBJ2-2
v_call: TRBV4-1
d_call: .
clone_size: .
cdr3_nt: TGCGCCAGCAGCCCCCCGGCAGGGGTCACCGGGGAGCTGTTTTTT
cdr3_aa: CASSPPAGVTGELFF

j_call: TRBJ2-2
v_call: TRBV5-1
d_call: TRBD1
clone_size: .
cdr3_nt: TGCGCCAGCAGGTCCGGGACAGGGAACACCGGGGAGCTGTTTTTT
cdr3_aa: CASRSGTGNTGELFF

j_call: TRBJ2-3
v_call: TRBV7-9
d_call: TRBD2
clone_size: once
cdr3_nt: TGTGCCAGCAGCCCTACTAGCGGGGGCACAGATACGCAGTATTTT
cdr3_aa: CASSPTSGGTDTQYF

j_call: TRBJ1-2
v_call: TRBV5-6
d_call: TRBD1
clone_size: .
cdr3_nt: TGTGCCAGCAGCTTGGAGCAGGGCAGGGGGTCGTTTTATGGCTACACCTTC
cdr3_aa: CASSLEQGRGSFYGYTF

j_call: TRBJ2-3
v_call: TRBV4-1
d_call: .
clone_size: .
cdr3_nt: TGCGCCAGCAGCCATCAGGAGGGGCCATGGGATACGCAGTATTTT
cdr3_aa: CASSHQEGPWDTQYF

j_call: TRBJ2-3
v_call: TRBV18
d_call: .
clone_size: .
cdr3_nt: TGTGCCAGCTCCCGGCGGGACCAGCCCACAGATACGCAGTATTTT
cdr3_aa: CASSRRDQPTDTQYF

j_call: TRBJ2-7
v_call: TRBV10-3
d_call: .
clone_size: once
cdr3_nt: TGTGCCATCAGTGAGGTGGATACTAGCCTCGAGCAGTACTTC
cdr3_aa: CAISEVDTSLEQYF

j_call: TRBJ2-7
v_call: TRBV28
d_call: .
clone_size: .
cdr3_nt: TGTGCCAGCAGGCGGATCCTTTCTGGCAGCTCCAGATCCTACGAGCAGTACTTC
cdr3_aa: CASRRILSGSSRSYEQYF

j_call: TRBJ1-1
v_call: TRBV7-6
d_call: TRBD1
clone_size: .
cdr3_nt: TGTGCCAGCAGCCCTTCGACAGGGCGTGTGAACACTGAAGCTTTCTTT
cdr3_aa: CASSPSTGRVNTEAFF

j_call: TRBJ1-1
v_call: TRBV5-1
d_call: .
clone_size: .
cdr3_nt: TGCGCCAGCAGCTTGGGACACGAAGCTTTCTTT
cdr3_aa: CASSLGHEAFF

j_call: TRBJ2-7
v_call: TRBV7-8
d_call: TRBD1
clone_size: .
cdr3_nt: TGTGCCAGCAGCTTACCCAGGACAGGGATGTACGAGCAGTACTTC
cdr3_aa: CASSLPRTGMYEQYF

j_call: TRBJ2-5
v_call: TRBV4-2
d_call: TRBD2
clone_size: .
cdr3_nt: TGTGCCAGCAGCCGTTTCCGGGGGTCGGGAGGCCAAGAGACCCAGTACTTC
cdr3_aa: CASSRFRGSGGQETQYF

j_call: TRBJ1-1
v_call: TRBV28
d_call: .
clone_size: .
cdr3_nt: TGTGCCAGCAGCCGACGGTGGGCGAACACTGAAGCTTTCTTT
cdr3_aa: CASSRRWANTEAFF

j_call: TRBJ1-2
v_call: TRBV27
d_call: TRBD1
clone_size: .
cdr3_nt: TGTGCCAGCAGTAGGACAGGTTCCTATGGCTACACCTTC
cdr3_aa: CASSRTGSYGYTF

j_call: TRBJ2-5
v_call: TRBV6-1
d_call: TRBD2
clone_size: .
cdr3_nt: TGTGCCAGCAGTGACAGGGGAATAGCGGGGGGACAAGAGACCCAGTACTTC
cdr3_aa: CASSDRGIAGGQETQYF

j_call: TRBJ1-1
v_call: TRBV18
d_call: TRBD1
clone_size: .
cdr3_nt: TGTGCCAGCTCGTCCGGGGGGACAGGGCTGCTCACTGAAGCTTTCTTT
cdr3_aa: CASSSGGTGLLTEAFF

j_call: TRBJ1-6
v_call: TRBV28
d_call: TRBD1
clone_size: .
cdr3_nt: TGTGCCAGCAGGGGCACAGGGGAGAGAAATTCACCCCTCCACTTT
cdr3_aa: CASRGTGERNSPLHF

j_call: TRBJ1-2
v_call: TRBV18
d_call: TRBD1
clone_size: .
cdr3_nt: TGTGCCAGCTCACCCCTGGACAGGGAGAATGGCTACACCTTC
cdr3_aa: CASSPLDRENGYTF

j_call: TRBJ1-5
v_call: TRBV6-1
d_call: TRBD1
clone_size: .
cdr3_nt: TGTGCCAGCAGTGAGACAGGGCCTCAGCCCCAGCATTTT
cdr3_aa: CASSETGPQPQHF

j_call: TRBJ2-3
v_call: TRBV2
d_call: TRBD2
clone_size: .
cdr3_nt: TGTGCCAGCAGTGATCATAGCGGGAGCACAGATACGCAGTATTTT
cdr3_aa: CASSDHSGSTDTQYF

j_call: TRBJ2-3
v_call: TRBV5-4
d_call: TRBD1
clone_size: once
cdr3_nt: TGTGCCAGCAGTTCGGGGACAGGAGGTAGCACAGATACGCAGTATTTT
cdr3_aa: CASSSGTGGSTDTQYF

j_call: TRBJ2-2
v_call: TRBV4-1
d_call: TRBD2
clone_size: .
cdr3_nt: TGCGCCAGCAGCCAAGATTGGCGGGGGGGCGGGGAGCTGTTTTTT
cdr3_aa: CASSQDWRGGGELFF

j_call: TRBJ1-5
v_call: TRBV19
d_call: TRBD1
clone_size: .
cdr3_nt: TGTGCCAGTAGTAGGGACAGGAATCAGCCCCAGCATTTT
cdr3_aa: CASSRDRNQPQHF

j_call: TRBJ1-1
v_call: TRBV14
d_call: TRBD1
clone_size: .
cdr3_nt: TGTGCCAGCAGCCAATGGACAGGAGATATGAACACTGAAGCTTTCTTT
cdr3_aa: CASSQWTGDMNTEAFF

j_call: TRBJ1-1
v_call: TRBV7-8
d_call: TRBD1
clone_size: .
cdr3_nt: TGTGCCAGCATCCCGACAGGGGGAATGAACACTGAAGCTTTCTTT
cdr3_aa: CASIPTGGMNTEAFF

j_call: TRBJ1-1
v_call: TRBV6-5
d_call: .
clone_size: .
cdr3_nt: TGTGCCAGCAGTTACACCGCACGGGGGGGCACTGAAGCTTTCTTT
cdr3_aa: CASSYTARGGTEAFF

j_call: TRBJ2-3
v_call: TRBV6-5
d_call: .
clone_size: once
cdr3_nt: TGTGCCAGCAGGAGGGACTGGAGCACAGATACGCAGTATTTT
cdr3_aa: CASRRDWSTDTQYF

j_call: TRBJ2-7
v_call: TRBV7-9
d_call: TRBD1
clone_size: .
cdr3_nt: TGTGCCAGCAGCCCGGGACAGAAATCGTACGAGCAGTACTTC
cdr3_aa: CASSPGQKSYEQYF

j_call: TRBJ1-2
v_call: TRBV7-3
d_call: .
clone_size: .
cdr3_nt: TGTGCCAGCAGCTCCTGGACACAGGCACATGGCTACACCTTC
cdr3_aa: CASSSWTQAHGYTF

j_call: TRBJ2-7
v_call: TRBV9
d_call: TRBD1
clone_size: .
cdr3_nt: TGTGCCAGCAGCGTAGGAGGGACAGGGGTCTACGAGCAGTACTTC
cdr3_aa: CASSVGGTGVYEQYF

j_call: TRBJ1-4
v_call: TRBV6-6
d_call: .
clone_size: .
cdr3_nt: TGTGCCAGCAGGGGGGGGGAAAAACTGTTTTTT
cdr3_aa: CASRGGEKLFF

j_call: TRBJ2-5
v_call: TRBV5-1
d_call: TRBD2
clone_size: .
cdr3_nt: TGCGCCAGTCAGACTAGCGGGGGGGAAGAGACCCAGTACTTC
cdr3_aa: CASQTSGGEETQYF

j_call: TRBJ2-1
v_call: TRBV5-4
d_call: TRBD2
clone_size: .
cdr3_nt: TGTGCCAGCAGCGAACTGGGACTAGCGGGGGACAATGAGCAGTTCTTC
cdr3_aa: CASSELGLAGDNEQFF

j_call: TRBJ2-1
v_call: TRBV27
d_call: TRBD2
clone_size: .
cdr3_nt: TGTGCCAGCAGTTTAGGGGGGGGTAATGAGCAGTTCTTC
cdr3_aa: CASSLGGGNEQFF

j_call: TRBJ2-3
v_call: TRBV7-2
d_call: TRBD2
clone_size: .
cdr3_nt: TGTGCCAGCAGCTTAGTAGTTAGCGGGGGGGCCCCAGATACGCAGTATTTT
cdr3_aa: CASSLVVSGGAPDTQYF

j_call: TRBJ2-1
v_call: TRBV7-8
d_call: TRBD1
clone_size: .
cdr3_nt: TGTGCCAGCAGCTTAGTTGTTTTGAGGACAGGGAACTACAATGAGCAGTTCTTC
cdr3_aa: CASSLVVLRTGNYNEQFF

j_call: TRBJ1-1
v_call: TRBV7-8
d_call: .
clone_size: .
cdr3_nt: TGTGCCAGCAGCCTGACGGGGGTGAGAGCTTTCTTT
cdr3_aa: CASSLTGVRAFF

j_call: TRBJ1-6
v_call: TRBV5-4
d_call: TRBD1
clone_size: .
cdr3_nt: TGTGCCAGCAGCCCCAACAGGGGGTGGTCTTATAATTCACCCCTCCACTTT
cdr3_aa: CASSPNRGWSYNSPLHF

j_call: TRBJ1-1
v_call: TRBV9
d_call: TRBD1
clone_size: .
cdr3_nt: TGTGCCAGCAGCGGAACCGGACAGGGGGAAGCTTTCTTT
cdr3_aa: CASSGTGQGEAFF

j_call: TRBJ2-7
v_call: TRBV7-9
d_call: .
clone_size: .
cdr3_nt: TGTGCCAGCAGCTCAGGACAAGGTCTAAGCTACGAGCAGTACTTC
cdr3_aa: CASSSGQGLSYEQYF

j_call: TRBJ2-5
v_call: TRBV5-4
d_call: TRBD2
clone_size: .
cdr3_nt: TGTGCCAGCAGCTTGGTACTAGCGGGGGGCTCGGGAGAGACCCAGTACTTC
cdr3_aa: CASSLVLAGGSGETQYF

j_call: TRBJ2-1
v_call: TRBV7-2
d_call: .
clone_size: .
cdr3_nt: TGTGCCAGCAGCGCACGCCTACTTCAGGGCCGGCGGGGAGAGCAGTTCTTC
cdr3_aa: CASSARLLQGRRGEQFF

j_call: TRBJ2-7
v_call: TRBV6-1
d_call: TRBD1
clone_size: .
cdr3_nt: TGTGCCAGCAGTGCCATCCTCGGGACAGGGGTCTACGAGCAGTACTTC
cdr3_aa: CASSAILGTGVYEQYF

j_call: TRBJ1-6
v_call: TRBV27
d_call: .
clone_size: .
cdr3_nt: TGTGCCAGCACGAGCTCCTATAATTCACCCCTCCACTTT
cdr3_aa: CASTSSYNSPLHF

j_call: TRBJ2-2
v_call: TRBV7-2
d_call: .
clone_size: .
cdr3_nt: TGTGCCAGCAGCATGGTGGGGGGGACAAACACCGGGGAGCTGTTTTTT
cdr3_aa: CASSMVGGTNTGELFF

j_call: TRBJ1-1
v_call: TRBV28
d_call: .
clone_size: .
cdr3_nt: TGTGCCAGTAAAACGGAGGGGAACACTGAAGCTTTCTTT
cdr3_aa: CASKTEGNTEAFF

j_call: TRBJ2-2
v_call: TRBV19
d_call: TRBD1
clone_size: .
cdr3_nt: TGTGCCAGTAGGAAGGGACAGGGGAGACCCGGGGAGCTGTTTTTT
cdr3_aa: CASRKGQGRPGELFF

j_call: TRBJ1-6
v_call: TRBV7-9
d_call: TRBD1
clone_size: .
cdr3_nt: TGTGCCAGCAGCTTAGGAACAGGGGCGAATTCACCCCTCCACTTT
cdr3_aa: CASSLGTGANSPLHF

j_call: TRBJ2-1
v_call: TRBV11-1
d_call: .
clone_size: .
cdr3_nt: TGTGCCAGCAGCTTAGGGGGCATATTGAAGAACAATGAGCAGTTCTTC
cdr3_aa: CASSLGGILKNNEQFF

j_call: TRBJ1-4
v_call: TRBV12-5
d_call: .
clone_size: .
cdr3_nt: TGTGCTAGTGGTTTGGAAGGTTCTCAGGGTCGGGTGAAGGAAAAACTGTTTTTT
cdr3_aa: CASGLEGSQGRVKEKLFF

j_call: TRBJ2-5
v_call: TRBV4-3
d_call: TRBD2
clone_size: .
cdr3_nt: TGCGCCAGCAGTCGGGACTACCCCTCTCAAGGGGAGACCCAGTACTTC
cdr3_aa: CASSRDYPSQGETQYF

j_call: TRBJ2-5
v_call: TRBV6-1
d_call: TRBD1
clone_size: once
cdr3_nt: TGTGCCAGCAGGTCTGTGGGACAGGGGCAAGAGACCCAGTACTTC
cdr3_aa: CASRSVGQGQETQYF

j_call: TRBJ1-6
v_call: TRBV28
d_call: TRBD1
clone_size: .
cdr3_nt: TGTGCCAGCAGTCCCATCGACAGGGACGATTCACCCCTCCACTTT
cdr3_aa: CASSPIDRDDSPLHF

j_call: TRBJ2-7
v_call: TRBV20-1
d_call: .
clone_size: .
cdr3_nt: TGCAGTGCTAGACTACGCGAGCAGTACTTC
cdr3_aa: CSARLREQYF

j_call: TRBJ2-5
v_call: TRBV15
d_call: .
clone_size: .
cdr3_nt: TGTGCCACCAGCACTTACAGGGTGAAGGAAGAGACCCAGTACTTC
cdr3_aa: CATSTYRVKEETQYF

j_call: TRBJ2-5
v_call: TRBV19
d_call: TRBD1
clone_size: .
cdr3_nt: TGTGCCAGTAGCAACAGGGGTTGGGAGACCCAGTACTTC
cdr3_aa: CASSNRGWETQYF

j_call: TRBJ2-7
v_call: TRBV7-9
d_call: TRBD2
clone_size: .
cdr3_nt: TGTGCCAGCAGTCAGAGCGGGGGGGCGGCGTCCTACGAGCAGTACTTC
cdr3_aa: CASSQSGGAASYEQYF